A single sample is the source of the 26 T cell receptor beta chains below, sequenced in a study of blood T cell repertoires in COVID-19. Some clones are missing from TCRdb's copy, which holds only in-frame ones; the method was immunoSEQ multiplex PCR. The top ten clones hold about 2.2% of a sample with 300,000 or so clones, roughly nine tenths of them seen once. The sequencing sample was made of peripheral blood. All receptors derive from a woman younger than 45 with COVID-19, enrolled during active disease.

The genes are TRBV19 and TRBJ1-2; 7 nucleotides line up with TRBD1. The germline CDR1 and CDR2 sequences are LNHDA and SQIVND (reference sequence). The CDR3 sequence is 12 residues long. V lost 6 bases and J lost 7; bases outside the gene matches: 5. CDR3 DNA: TGTGCCAGTAGGACAGGGTCTCTTGGCTACACCTTC. Protein product: CASRTGSLGYTF.

J is TRBJ1-6 and V is TRBV4-2; D is unclear. The CDR3 is 14 amino acids. With 3 bases removed from V and 9 bases from J, the gap between germline ends came to 12 bases. CDR1 is LGHNA, CDR2 YNFKEQ, per germline. This chain's CDR3 is CASSHPLRGSPLHF. The CDR3 region has the DNA TGTGCCAGCAGCCATCCCTTGCGGGGTTCACCCCTCCACTTT.

CDR3 residues: CASSPQGQGYGYTF. Here the CDR3 DNA reads TGTGCCAGTAGTCCACAGGGGCAGGGCTATGGCTACACCTTC. The V gene is TRBV19, the J gene TRBJ1-2; 7 bases match TRBD1. In germline, CDR1 is LNHDA, CDR2 SQIVND (reference sequence). The CDR3 runs to 14 residues. The ends lost 5 bases at V and 4 bases at J; junction bases unmatched: 7. The full variable domain, rest sourced from reference TRBV19 and TRBJ1-2, is DGGITQSPKYLFRKEGQNVTLSCEQNLNHDAMYWYRQDPGQGLRLIYYSQIVNDFQKGDIAEGYSVSREKKESFPLTVTSAQKNPTAFYLCASSPQGQGYGYTFGSGTRLTVV.

About this clone: This same CDR3 is encoded by further DNA sequences in the sample. V is TRBV7-9 and J is TRBJ1-1; D might be TRBD1 (5 bases). Germline V CDR1 and CDR2: SEHNR, FQNEAQ (reference sequence). The CDR3 has 11 residues. Trimming took 11 bases from V and 4 from J, leaving 11 bases between them. Here the CDR3 reads CARGEVTEAFF. Here the CDR3 DNA reads TGTGCCCGGGGGGAGGTCACTGAAGCTTTCTTT.

The V call is TRBV19, the J call TRBJ1-5; no clear D. In germline, CDR1 is LNHDA, CDR2 SQIVND (reference sequence). V lost 5 bases and J lost 0, with 5 bases in between. This CDR3 is built from 13 residues. In DNA, the CDR3 is TGTGCCAGTAGTCCTTATAGCAATCAGCCCCAGCATTTT. Translating it yields CASSPYSNQPQHF. The full variable domain, completed using reference TRBV19 and TRBJ1-5, is DGGITQSPKYLFRKEGQNVTLSCEQNLNHDAMYWYRQDPGQGLRLIYYSQIVNDFQKGDIAEGYSVSREKKESFPLTVTSAQKNPTAFYLCASSPYSNQPQHFGDGTRLSIL.

V is TRBV19 and J is TRBJ1-1, with unresolved D. CDR1 and CDR2 from the germline V gene are LNHDA and SQIVND (reference sequence). The CDR3 is 16 residues long. V was trimmed by 4 bases and J by 3 bases, leaving 18 bases between them. CDR3 nucleotides: TGTGCCAGTAGTACCGGGTTCCGAGGGCGGTACACTGAAGCTTTCTTT. This encodes CASSTGFRGRYTEAFF.

This chain connects TRBV6-5 to TRBJ1-2; 7 bases match TRBD1. The CDR3 is 14 residues long. J lost 4 bases, V lost 2 bases, and 4 bases had no gene match. Germline assignment: CDR1 MNHEY and CDR2 SVGAGI. In DNA, the CDR3 is TGTGCCAGCAGTTACGACAGGGCTAGCTATGGCTACACCTTC. Its translation is CASSYDRASYGYTF.

This rearrangement joins TRBV5-1 to TRBJ1-1; D call uncertain. Between the trimmed V and J ends, which lost 2 bases and 0 bases, there was a span of 11 bases. From germline, CDR1 is SGHRS and CDR2 YFSETQ. The CDR3 spans 15 residues. The CDR3 nucleotides are TGCGCCAGCAGCTTTCCAGGCGGGATGAACACTGAAGCTTTCTTT. Encoded protein: CASSFPGGMNTEAFF.

The CDR3 protein is CASSLGRGTEAFF. The CDR3 nucleotides are TGTGCCAGCAGTTTAGGCCGGGGCACTGAAGCTTTCTTT. V and J are TRBV12-3 or TRBV12-4 and TRBJ1-1; D remains ambiguous. V lost 1 base to trimming and J lost 4 bases, with 7 bases between them. This CDR3 has 13 residues.

This rearrangement joins TRBV7-6 to TRBJ2-7, with TRBD1 matching over 7 bases. Trimming at V came to 3 bases and at J to 5 bases, leaving 4 bases not matched to a gene. CDR1 and CDR2 (germline): SGHVS, FNYEAQ. This CDR3 is built from 13 residues. CDR3 sequence (DNA): TGTGCCAGCAGCTTGGGACAGACCGACGAGCAGTACTTC. Amino acids: CASSLGQTDEQYF.

The chain recombines TRBV6-2 or TRBV6-3 with TRBJ2-1, with a weak D call TRBD2 (5 bases). Germline CDR1 is MNHEY and CDR2 is SVGEGT. The CDR3 contains 16 residues. Trimming shortened V by 6 bases and J by 4 bases, and 19 bases separated the two germline ends. The CDR3 bases are TGTGCCAGCAGCGAACTAACCGGACTCAGATACAATGAGCAGTTCTTC. As protein: CASSELTGLRYNEQFF.

V and J are TRBV3-1 (or the pseudogene TRBV3-2) and TRBJ1-1; TRBD1 matches 12 bases. The CDR3 runs to 14 residues. Germline V gene data show CDR1 as LGHDT and CDR2 as YNNKEL (reference sequence). Trimming cost V 2 bases and J 11 bases; bases outside gene matches: 6. The CDR3 DNA follows: TGTGCCAGCAGCCAACTAGGGACAGGGGGCTTGGCTTTCTTT. Its translation: CASSQLGTGGLAFF.

This clone has a single count. In DNA form, the CDR3 reads TGTGCCATCAGTGAGTCGACTCGACAGGGGAACACCGGGGAGCTGTTTTTT. Protein: CAISESTRQGNTGELFF. The V and J genes are TRBV10-3 and TRBJ2-2; 7 bases agree with TRBD1. The CDR3 has 17 amino acids. The trim removed 0 bases at V and 1 base at J, leaving 5 bases unmatched. Germline V gene lookup returns CDR1 ENHRY and CDR2 SYGVKD.

V and J are TRBV7-9 and TRBJ2-7, with a tentative D call TRBD2 (5 bases). The V end was cut by 2 bases, the J end by 3 bases, with 14 bases between. Per the germline V gene, CDR1 is SEHNR and CDR2 is FQNEAQ (reference sequence). The CDR3 extends over 15 amino acids. CDR3 region: CASSLPSGGVYEQYF. In DNA, the CDR3 is TGTGCCAGCAGCTTACCCAGCGGAGGCGTCTACGAGCAGTACTTC. The whole variable domain, remainder taken from reference TRBV7-9 and TRBJ2-7, is DTGVSQNPRHKITKRGQNVTFRCDPISEHNRLYWYRQTLGQGPEFLTYFQNEAQLEKSRLLSDRFSAERPKGSFSTLEIQRTEQGDSAMYLCASSLPSGGVYEQYFGPGTRLTVT.

Turning to this clone: Other DNA sequences in the sample encode the same CDR3. The chain carries TRBV3-1 (or the pseudogene TRBV3-2) and TRBJ2-7, with TRBD2 matching 10 bases. Germline lookup yields CDR1 LGHDT and CDR2 YNNKEL (reference sequence). V was clipped by 4 bases and J by 4 bases; unmatched bases: 4. The CDR3 length is 14 residues. This chain's CDR3 is CASSPGLATYEQYF. CDR3 coding DNA: TGTGCCAGCAGCCCGGGACTAGCGACGTACGAGCAGTACTTC.

V and J are TRBV7-8 and TRBJ1-2; D may be TRBD1 (5 bases). CDR3 length: 14 amino acids. V was cut by 2 bases and J by 4 bases, with 11 bases left in between. Germline CDR1 reads SGHVS; CDR2 reads FQNEAQ. The CDR3 DNA is TGTGCCAGCAGCTTACCAGGGCCTCTCTATGGCTACACCTTC. Protein sequence: CASSLPGPLYGYTF.

V usage is TRBV6-5 and J usage is TRBJ1-3, with D tentatively TRBD1 (6 bases). V lost 6 bases and J 3 bases, leaving 15 bases between the germline ends. Germline V gene sequence: CDR1 MNHEY, CDR2 SVGAGI. The CDR3 runs to 15 residues. The CDR3 region has the DNA TGTGCCAGCAGCCGGATCACAGGGTTTGGAAACACCATATATTTT. Translating it yields CASSRITGFGNTIYF.

This rearrangement joins TRBV7-9 to TRBJ1-1, with D possibly matching TRBD1 (5 bases). Germline V gives CDR1 SEHNR, CDR2 FQNEAQ (reference sequence). The CDR3 extends over 15 amino acids. Trimming shortened V by 1 base and J by 0 bases, and 9 bases separated the two germline ends. CDR3 loop: CASSLVTGVNTEAFF. DNA for the CDR3: TGTGCCAGCAGCTTAGTTACGGGGGTGAACACTGAAGCTTTCTTT.

The V call is TRBV19, the J call TRBJ1-2; 9 bases map to TRBD1. The J segment lost 7 bases and the V segment lost 5 bases, leaving 11 bases of the junction unmatched. Per the germline V gene, CDR1 is LNHDA and CDR2 is SQIVND (reference sequence). The CDR3 covers 15 residues. CDR3 protein: CASSPRGDRDGGYTF. As DNA, the CDR3 is TGTGCCAGTAGTCCTCGCGGGGACAGGGATGGTGGCTACACCTTC. Filled out from reference TRBV19 and TRBJ1-2, the complete variable domain reads DGGITQSPKYLFRKEGQNVTLSCEQNLNHDAMYWYRQDPGQGLRLIYYSQIVNDFQKGDIAEGYSVSREKKESFPLTVTSAQKNPTAFYLCASSPRGDRDGGYTFGSGTRLTVV.

The table lists this clone with a few counts. The J gene is TRBJ1-3, the V gene TRBV30; D is unclear. This CDR3 is 11 amino acids long. Trimming left V 4 bases short and J 2 bases short, with 3 bases between. Germline CDR1 reads GTSNPN; CDR2 reads SVGIG (reference sequence). CDR3 sequence (DNA): TGTGCCTGGACTCCTGGAAACACCATATATTTT. It encodes CAWTPGNTIYF. The full variable domain, its missing parts supplied by reference TRBV30 and TRBJ1-3, is SQTIHQWPATLVQPVGSPLSLECTVEGTSNPNLYWYRQAAGRGLQLLFYSVGIGQISSEVPQNLSASRPQDRQFILSSKKLLLSDSGFYLCAWTPGNTIYFGEGSWLTVV.

The J gene is TRBJ1-4, the V gene TRBV28, with 7 bases that match TRBD1. Germline CDR1 and CDR2: MDHEN and SYDVKM. V dropped 0 bases and J dropped 4; count of bases not matched to a gene: 5. There are 16 residues in the CDR3. The CDR3 spells CASSLWGQGGNEKLFF. CDR3 DNA sequence: TGTGCCAGCAGTTTATGGGGTCAGGGGGGTAATGAAAAACTGTTTTTT.

J is TRBJ2-7 and V is TRBV27; 9 nucleotides align to TRBD2. V dropped 2 bases and J dropped 0; count of bases not matched to a gene: 2. The CDR3 spans 15 residues. Germline V CDR1 and CDR2: MNHEY, SMNVEV (reference sequence). The DNA for the CDR3 is TGTGCCAGCAGTTTACGCGGGAGGGCCTCCTACGAGCAGTACTTC. Translated, it gives CASSLRGRASYEQYF.

This clone was recorded a few times. The chain couples TRBV28 to TRBJ2-7; TRBD2 matches 9 bases. Per germline, CDR1 MDHEN and CDR2 SYDVKM. Germline trimming cut 6 bases from V and 5 bases from J; bases unmatched to any gene: 20. The CDR3 spans 18 residues. The CDR3 is CASSPPARVGGRGNEQYF. The CDR3 DNA reads as TGTGCCAGCAGCCCCCCCGCCAGGGTGGGCGGGAGGGGAAACGAGCAGTACTTC.

J is TRBJ1-1 and V is TRBV11-2; D is undetermined. The ends were cut back, 3 bases at V and 6 bases at J, with 17 bases in the middle. CDR3 length: 15 residues. Germline lookup yields CDR1 SGHAT and CDR2 FQNNGV. The CDR3 loop is CASSFPFGLGSEAFF. DNA of the CDR3: TGTGCCAGCAGCTTCCCGTTCGGCCTCGGGTCTGAAGCTTTCTTT.

This rearrangement joins TRBV3-1 (or the pseudogene TRBV3-2) to TRBJ2-7, with a tentative D call TRBD2 (6 bases). The V end lost 2 bases, the J end lost 0 bases, and 8 bases lay between the germline ends. Per germline, CDR1 LGHDT and CDR2 YNNKEL (reference sequence). The CDR3 extends over 14 amino acids. The CDR3 sequence is CASSQRGNSYEQYF. CDR3 nucleotides: TGTGCCAGCAGCCAACGCGGGAACTCCTACGAGCAGTACTTC.

The chain has TRBV19 and TRBJ2-3; D remains unclear. CDR1 LNHDA and CDR2 SQIVND come from the germline V gene (reference sequence). V was shortened by 3 bases and J by 2 bases, with 9 bases between the two germline ends. The length of the CDR3 is 14 residues. CDR3 amino acids: CASSMPGYTDTQYF. For the CDR3, the DNA is TGTGCCAGTAGTATGCCCGGGTACACAGATACGCAGTATTTT.